Following are 3 T cell receptor beta chains from one sample sequenced in a study of T cell responses to AZD1222 COVID-19 vaccine. Using immunoSEQ multiplex PCR, the repertoire was profiled, and TCRdb retains in-frame clones only, with some absent. The sample contains 70,000 to 95,000 clones, roughly 89% of which appear only once. The sample was peripheral blood, taken on day 0 of MenACWY control vaccination. The receptors here all came from an adult in good health.

The rearrangement links TRBV6-5 to TRBJ1-2; no definite D call. This CDR3 is built from 14 residues. The germline gives CDR1 MNHEY, CDR2 SVGAGI. Trimming took off 6 bases at V and 2 bases at J, with 13 bases between the two ends. The CDR3 sequence is CASRIAGRNYGYTF. The CDR3 DNA reads TGTGCCAGCAGGATTGCGGGGAGGAACTATGGCTACACCTTC.

The chain joins TRBV7-2 to TRBJ2-7; 8 bases are shared with TRBD1. This CDR3 is 14 amino acids long. V was clipped by 4 bases and J by 6 bases; unmatched bases: 8. Germline V CDR1 and CDR2: SGHTA, FQGNSA. The CDR3 loop is CASSYGQGLGEQYF. The CDR3 nucleotides read TGTGCCAGCAGCTATGGACAGGGTCTGGGCGAGCAGTACTTC.

V usage is TRBV6-5 and J usage is TRBJ1-1; D might be TRBD1 (5 bases). Germline assignment: CDR1 MNHEY and CDR2 SVGAGI. The CDR3 covers 15 residues. V was shortened by 8 bases and J by 3 bases, with 19 bases between the two germline ends. The chain's CDR3 is CASGRPGLRDTEAFF. The CDR3 DNA reads TGTGCCAGCGGAAGACCGGGTCTCAGGGACACTGAAGCTTTCTTT.